This section outlines one T cell receptor (beta chain) sequence together with its context. Each sample gave at least 6.5 million isolated PBMCs. A second PCR of about 7 to 12 cycles used a sample-barcoded 5' primer and a J-beta primer mix. Using its own MiXCR run on the 5' RACE reads, TCRdb lists one record per CDR3 protein. The sample lists 760,000 or so distinct CDR3 sequences; roughly 25% were seen once. Germline trimming cut 5 bases from V and 5 bases from J; bases unmatched to any gene: 0. The CDR3 runs 12 residues. Germline-derived CDR1 and CDR2 are DFQATT and SNEGSKA (reference sequence). These data belong to a study of blood T cells in healthy people across ages. These same data were also listed under a study on T cells of mothers and their children. This second study says: The sample comes from several healthy Caucasian donors: mothers and children. With unrelated pairs as the comparison, related mother-child pairs had a slightly higher overlap that was not significant. Across the analysis, no persistent microchimeric T cell clones were detected.

Sequenced input: blood. This TCR came from a boy younger than 18 in good health. The chain employs TRBV20-1 and TRBJ2-3; the match to TRBD1 covers 11 bases. The CDR3 region is CSAGTGGDTQYF. As DNA, the CDR3 is TGCAGTGCTGGGACAGGGGGAGATACGCAGTATTTT.